This T cell receptor beta chain originates from a study of cytomegalovirus exposure and HLA in healthy donors. Germline V gene data show CDR1 as SNHLY and CDR2 as FYNNEI. V was cut by 5 bases and J by 7 bases, with 14 bases left in between. The length of the CDR3 is 14 residues. This clone showed up just a few times. It was with 60 Vbeta and 13 Jbeta primers that the PCR ran. Original data processing: Later, an analysis found about 80 million unique TCR beta chains, and some 10 million of these were shared. Using immunoSEQ multiplex PCR, the repertoire was profiled, and TCRdb retains in-frame clones only, with some absent. V, J and clone size derive from that table, while D and trimming were established from the DNA sequence. The data show around 220,000 clones, about 80% seen once.

Sequenced: PBMCs. This receptor was taken from a man between 40 and 49 years old in good health and CMV-seronegative. This sequence joins TRBV2 and TRBJ2-2; D is possibly TRBD1 (5 bases). The CDR3 nucleotides are TGTGCCAGCAGTAGGACAATTAAAATCGGGGAGCTGTTTTTT. Amino acids: CASSRTIKIGELFF. Drawing the rest from reference TRBV2 and TRBJ2-2, the complete variable domain is EPEVTQTPSHQVTQMGQEVILRCVPISNHLYFYWYRQILGQKVEFLVSFYNNEISEKSEIFDDQFSVERPDGSNFTLKIRSTKLEDSAMYFCASSRTIKIGELFFGEGSRLTVL.